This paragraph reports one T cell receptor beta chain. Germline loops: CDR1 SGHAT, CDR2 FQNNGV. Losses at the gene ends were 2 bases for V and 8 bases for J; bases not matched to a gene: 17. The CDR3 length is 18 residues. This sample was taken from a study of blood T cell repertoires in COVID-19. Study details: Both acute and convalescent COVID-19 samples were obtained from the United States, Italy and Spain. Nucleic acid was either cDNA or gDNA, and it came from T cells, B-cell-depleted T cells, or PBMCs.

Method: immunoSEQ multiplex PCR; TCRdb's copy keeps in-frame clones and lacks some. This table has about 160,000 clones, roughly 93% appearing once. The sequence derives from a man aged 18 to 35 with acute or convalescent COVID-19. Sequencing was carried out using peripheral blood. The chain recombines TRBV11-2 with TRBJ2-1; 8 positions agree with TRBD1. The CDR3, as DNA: TGTGCCAGCAGCTTATTCTCTCGGGCAGGGGGCTTTAGGGATGAGCAGTTCTTC. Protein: CASSLFSRAGGFRDEQFF. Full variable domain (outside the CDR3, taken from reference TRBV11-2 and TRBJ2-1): EAGVAQSPRYKIIEKRQSVAFWCNPISGHATLYWYQQILGQGPKLLIQFQNNGVVDDSQLPKDRFSAERLKGVDSTLKIQPAKLEDSAVYLCASSLFSRAGGFRDEQFFGPGTRLTVL.